The present entry profiles one TCR beta chain with its context. This clonotype was seen at least ten times. Its target antigen remains unknown. No base quality values were provided; no much bigger clone lies one nucleotide off. This specimen comes from a study of T cells in Graves' hyperthyroidism and ophthalmopathy (dated by TCRdb to between 2019 and 2020). Regarding the research as a whole: Peripheral blood was collected at initial diagnosis, before any treatment. A discovery cohort of around 100 patients, roughly 40 with Graves' ophthalmopathy and approximately 55 with stable Graves' hyperthyroidism, was used to find distinguishing TCR V-J signatures. Following sampling, methimazole starting at 30 mg daily was given to hyperthyroidism patients, and high-dose intravenous methylprednisolone was given to ophthalmopathy patients. Thyroid tissue and blood T-cell repertoires from more than five Graves' hyperthyroidism patients were also compared in the study. According to the paper, TCR Vbeta CDR3 sequencing was carried out on about 140 peripheral blood samples, which came from over 40 ophthalmopathy, around 74 hyperthyroidism and approximately 17 progressor patients. Whether ophthalmopathy could be predicted prospectively was tested in an independent validation cohort made up of roughly 19 hyperthyroidism patients plus 17 patients who later progressed to ophthalmopathy. For training and testing, the roughly 97 patients in the discovery cohort were randomly divided in a 7:3 ratio. The study at large found these results: A 13 V-J signature model separated ophthalmopathy from stable hyperthyroidism, with about 90% sensitivity and about 81% specificity in cross-validation and 80%/75% in testing. Most expanded thyroid clonotypes (frequency above 0.001) were also found in blood, which suggests that blood repertoires may mirror thyroid immune responses. No statistical method was used to set the sample size in advance, and investigators knew the group allocation. In validation, the model predicted progression to ophthalmopathy a median of approximately 6.3 months before onset, with approximately 68% sensitivity and almost 75% specificity.

Ophthalmopathy patients had moderately to severely active disease, with a Clinical Activity Score of 3 or more, a NOSPECS grade of 4 or more, and a disease duration of less than 3 months. The study excluded patients with uncontrolled infections, other autoimmune diseases, pregnancy or lactation. Clinical symptoms, serum thyroxine and TRAb, thyroid ultrasound, and orbital computed tomography formed the basis for the diagnoses. Ficoll-Paque density gradient centrifugation was used to isolate PBMCs from about 10 ml of fresh peripheral blood. Trizol reagent was used to extract total RNA, and RNA quality was then checked on an Agilent 2100 Bioanalyzer. The TCR beta CDR3 regions were amplified from RNA transcripts. A first-round RT-PCR of the TCR CDR3 used the HTBI primer set with the Qiagen OneStep RT-PCR kit. A second multiplex PCR round built the libraries, followed by size selection and purification. Libraries were sequenced paired-end with 100 bp reads on an Illumina HiSeq2000. In the paper's pipeline: SOAPnuke was used to process the raw data, removing reads that contained adapters or uncalled bases, had a mean Phred below 15, or lacked an exact match to the constant primer or identifier. High-quality paired reads were merged with COPE v1.2.5, and unique nucleotide sequences were defined as clonotypes. Clonotypes were aligned to IMGT TRBV, TRBD and TRBJ reference segments using MiTCR v1.1. The analysis was restricted to V-J combinations with a frequency above 0.0001, which together covered roughly 99% of the repertoires. The TCS score was defined as F50 (clonal expansion) divided by E x V (chaos), with BLOSUM62-based TCRdist calculated between CDR3 peptides within each V-J. Welch's t-statistics and random forest reduced roughly 500 V-J features to 13, which were used in a naive Bayes classifier (R e1071). TCRdb trimmed public reads at Q25 via fastp, called clones via MiXCR and kept in-frame beta chains. Duplicate CDR3 protein sequences are folded into a single record with the most common DNA and genes. TCRdb's processing, not the authors' own work, is the source of the V and J calls. The sample table contains some 500,000 distinct CDR3 sequences; only one count was recorded for around a quarter of them. The ten largest clones capture 10% to 12% of the sample.

Relative to germline, V is missing 5 bases and J is missing 10 bases, with 11 bases of the junction outside any gene match. For CDR1 and CDR2, the germline V gene (reference sequence) lists LNHDA and SQIVND. From the cysteine up to the phenylalanine, the CDR3 has a length of 15 residues. Only the CDR3 DNA is retained, 45 bases long and in frame from the first base. This TCR derives from a woman aged 25 to 39 with Graves' ophthalmopathy. Sample: blood. The V gene is TRBV19 and the J gene is TRBJ1-2, with 12 bases aligning to TRBD1. Here is the DNA: TGTGCCAGTAGTCAACCGGGACAGGGGGCGATTTTCTACACCTTC. It translates as CASSQPGQGAIFYTF.